This TCR beta chain was recorded in a study of molecular identifiers for immune sequencing clone quantification (dated by TCRdb to the late 2010s). In the study overall: For a replicate experiment, the RNA from either approximately 20,000 or 100,000 naive CD8 T cells was divided into five aliquots, and four of those aliquots went on to sequencing. The study was a methods study using CD8 T cells to benchmark molecular-identifier clustering-based TCR repertoire sequencing (MIDCIRS) and TCR RNA copy counting. The study at large found these results: Identical TCR molecules sharing a barcode could cause highly expanded clone sizes to be underestimated. Modeling gave about 3.2 recovered TCR RNA copies per cell versus around 10 by digital PCR, implying about 30% capture efficiency. Even against a background of 750,000 to 1,000,000 naive CD8 T cells, spiked-in Jurkat TCR RNA amounting to a single cell's worth was reported to be detectable. Without barcode sub-clustering, chimeric consensus sequences inflated TCR diversity; chimeras reached as high as 47%. In CMV-specific effector cells, over 99% of molecules were held by clones above 20 RNA copies, whereas under 1% of molecules were held by such clones in naive cells. Spiked-in Jurkat TCR RNA (approximately eleven copies' worth), which is not part of the donor repertoire, was contained in the naive libraries.

Libraries of naive CD8 T cells were built from anywhere between roughly 17,000 and 1,000,000 sorted cells, with 10%, 30% or 50% of the purified RNA used. On a BD FACSAria II, naive CD8 T cells were FACS-sorted as CD8+CD4-CCR7+CD45RA+ and collected into RLT Plus buffer. To test detection sensitivity, Jurkat RNA equivalent to approximately nine TCR copies was spiked into samples of about 19,000-1,100,000 naive CD8 T cells. Enrichment of CD8 T cells was done with RosetteSep CD8+ T Cell Enrichment Cocktail plus Ficoll-Paque, and ACK red cell lysis came afterward. The CDR1 and CDR2 encoded by the germline V gene (reference sequence) are GTSNPN and SVGIG. V gives up 0 bases and J gives up 7 bases, and the segment between their germline ends measures 7 bases. From cysteine to phenylalanine, the CDR3 is 12 amino acids long. Only CDR3 DNA is held: 36 bases, read in frame from base 1. On this clonotype itself: This receptor's antigen is unknown. No base quality information exists; no much larger clone differs at one position.

The library was built by means of PCR. Sequenced using a NextSeq 500. Preparation of bulk TCR libraries followed a previously described approach, with the TCR primers listed in Table S5. Total RNA was purified with the Qiagen AllPrep DNA/RNA kit. Before analysis, reads from multiple sequencing runs of one library were combined. The authors' analysis ran thus. Reads were retained only if their TCR constant sequence matched exactly, and those retained reads were trimmed to 150 nt and grouped according to their 12-nt molecular barcodes. Reads inside each barcode group were sub-clustered using a 15% Levenshtein threshold, and a quality-weighted consensus sequence was constructed for each RNA molecule. Non-functional sequences were filtered out, along with any lower-count sequence sitting one edit away from another sequence. Based on fitting two negative binomial distributions, any barcode sub-cluster with under 20% of the maximum read count was discarded. Using fastp trimming at Q25 and MiXCR clonotype assembly, TCRdb reanalyzed the public sequencing data and kept in-frame beta chains. CDR3 protein sequences are deduplicated, and each keeps its most common genes and DNA. For this entry, the V and J calls and clone size follow TCRdb and not the study's own pipeline. This sample gives tens of thousands of distinct CDR3 sequences in total; approximately 25% of them show up just once. 0.98% of the sample comes from the top ten.

This TCR was sampled from a human donor in good health. Some libraries in this study had Jurkat cell RNA spiked in. Sample: naive CD8+ T cells from blood, with Jurkat cell RNA spiked in. The cell subset or site label of this sample denotes: FACS-sorted CD8+CD4-CCR7+CD45RA+ naive T cells. The rearranged segments are TRBV30 and TRBJ2-1, and TRBD1 may be the D gene, going by 5 matching bases. For the CDR3, the sequence is CAWSVSGNEQFF. The nucleotide sequence is TGTGCCTGGAGTGTATCAGGGAATGAGCAGTTCTTC. Full variable domain (CDR3 extended with the reference TRBV30 and TRBJ2-1 proteins): SQTIHQWPATLVQPVGSPLSLECTVEGTSNPNLYWYRQAAGRGLQLLFYSVGIGQISSEVPQNLSASRPQDRQFILSSKKLLLSDSGFYLCAWSVSGNEQFFGPGTRLTVL.